This T cell receptor beta chain was retrieved from a study of shared T cell receptors in the human thymus. Germline V gene lookup returns CDR1 MGHDK and CDR2 SYGVNS. V was pared by 3 bases and J by 2 bases, with 7 bases of the junction left unmatched. This CDR3 spans 17 amino acids. Some clones are missing from TCRdb's copy, which holds only in-frame ones; the method was immunoSEQ multiplex PCR. The sample consists of hundreds of thousands of clones, around 87% of them appearing once. This sample was also put to use in a study of human thymus T cells. As that study records: All donors were healthy Finnish infants who were undergoing corrective surgery to treat congenital heart defects. Thymus tissue for the work was resected from patients undergoing corrective heart surgery. Seemingly biased V and J gene usage marked thymic and blood repertoires. Related work found strong thymic repertoire overlap between unrelated individuals.

This TCR was recovered from a boy younger than two with a congenital heart defect. V and J are TRBV25-1 and TRBJ2-2; 9 nucleotides align to TRBD1. The sample consisted of thymocytes. Here the CDR3 reads CASSEVRTGDNTGELFF. In DNA form, the CDR3 reads TGTGCCAGCAGTGAGGTTAGGACAGGGGACAACACCGGGGAGCTGTTTTTT.